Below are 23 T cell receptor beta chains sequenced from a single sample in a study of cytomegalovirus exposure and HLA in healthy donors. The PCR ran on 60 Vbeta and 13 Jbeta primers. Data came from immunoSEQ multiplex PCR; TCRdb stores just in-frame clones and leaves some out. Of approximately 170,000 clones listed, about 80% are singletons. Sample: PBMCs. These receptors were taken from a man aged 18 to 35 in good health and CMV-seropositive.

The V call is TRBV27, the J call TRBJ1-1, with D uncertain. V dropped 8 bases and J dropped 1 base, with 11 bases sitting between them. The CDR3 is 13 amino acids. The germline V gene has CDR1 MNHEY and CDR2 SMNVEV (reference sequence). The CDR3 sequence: CASGLLGNTEAFF. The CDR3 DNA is TGTGCCAGCGGCCTTCTAGGGAACACTGAAGCTTTCTTT.

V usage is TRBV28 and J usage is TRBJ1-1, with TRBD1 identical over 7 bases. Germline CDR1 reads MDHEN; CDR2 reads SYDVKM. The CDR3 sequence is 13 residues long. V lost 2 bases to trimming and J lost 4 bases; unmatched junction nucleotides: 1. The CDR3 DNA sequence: TGTGCCAGCAGTTTAACAGGGGCCACTGAAGCTTTCTTT. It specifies CASSLTGATEAFF. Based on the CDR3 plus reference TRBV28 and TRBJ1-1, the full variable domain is DVKVTQSSRYLVKRTGEKVFLECVQDMDHENMFWYRQDPGLGLRLIYFSYDVKMKEKGDIPEGYSVSREKKERFSLILESASTNQTSMYLCASSLTGATEAFFGQGTRLTVV.

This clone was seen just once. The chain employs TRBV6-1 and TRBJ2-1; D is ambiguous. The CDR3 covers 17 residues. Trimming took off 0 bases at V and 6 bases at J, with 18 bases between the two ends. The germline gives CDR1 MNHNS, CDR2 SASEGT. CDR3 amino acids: CASSEAPVESSSNEQFF. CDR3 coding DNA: TGTGCCAGCAGTGAAGCCCCGGTAGAGTCGAGTTCCAATGAGCAGTTCTTC.

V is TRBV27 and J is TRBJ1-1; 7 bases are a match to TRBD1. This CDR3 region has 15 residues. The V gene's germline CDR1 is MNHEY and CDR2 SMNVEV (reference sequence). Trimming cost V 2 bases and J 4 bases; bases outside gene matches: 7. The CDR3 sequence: CASSLKFTGATEAFF. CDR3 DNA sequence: TGTGCCAGCAGTTTAAAGTTTACAGGGGCCACTGAAGCTTTCTTT.

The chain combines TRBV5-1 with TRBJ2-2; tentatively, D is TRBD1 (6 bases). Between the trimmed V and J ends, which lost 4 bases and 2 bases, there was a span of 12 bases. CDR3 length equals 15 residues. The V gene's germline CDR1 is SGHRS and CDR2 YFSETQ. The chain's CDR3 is CASSVGQINTGELFF. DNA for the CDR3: TGCGCCAGCAGCGTTGGACAGATCAACACCGGGGAGCTGTTTTTT. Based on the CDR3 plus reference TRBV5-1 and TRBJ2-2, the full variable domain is KAGVTQTPRYLIKTRGQQVTLSCSPISGHRSVSWYQQTPGQGLQFLFEYFSETQRNKGNFPGRFSGRQFSNSRSEMNVSTLELGDSALYLCASSVGQINTGELFFGEGSRLTVL.

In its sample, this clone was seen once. DNA for the CDR3: TGTGCCAGCAGCTTAGGTAACAGGAACCTCATGAACACTGAAGCTTTCTTT. Translation: CASSLGNRNLMNTEAFF. This chain connects TRBV7-9 to TRBJ1-1, with D possibly being TRBD1 (5 bases). Germline CDR1 SEHNR, CDR2 FQNEAQ (reference sequence). CDR3 length equals 17 residues. Trimming removed 1 base at V and 0 bases at J, with 15 bases between.

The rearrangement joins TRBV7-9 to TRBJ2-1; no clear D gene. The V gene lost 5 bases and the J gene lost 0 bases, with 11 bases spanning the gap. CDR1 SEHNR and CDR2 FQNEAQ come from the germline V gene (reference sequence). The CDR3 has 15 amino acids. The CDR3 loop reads CASSPGSGSYNEQFF. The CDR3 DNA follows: TGTGCCAGCAGCCCAGGTAGTGGCTCCTACAATGAGCAGTTCTTC.

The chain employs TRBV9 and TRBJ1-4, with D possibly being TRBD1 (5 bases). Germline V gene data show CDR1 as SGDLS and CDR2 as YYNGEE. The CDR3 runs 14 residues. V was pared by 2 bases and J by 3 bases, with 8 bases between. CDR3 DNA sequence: TGTGCCAGCAGCGTCGACAGCTCTAATGAAAAACTGTTTTTT. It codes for CASSVDSSNEKLFF.

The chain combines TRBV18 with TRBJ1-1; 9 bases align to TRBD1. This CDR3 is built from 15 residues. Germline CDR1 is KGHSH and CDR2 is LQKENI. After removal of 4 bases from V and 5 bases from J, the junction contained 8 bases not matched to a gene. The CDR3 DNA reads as TGTGCCAGCTCACTGGGACAGGGAGGGCGGACTGAAGCTTTCTTT. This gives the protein CASSLGQGGRTEAFF.

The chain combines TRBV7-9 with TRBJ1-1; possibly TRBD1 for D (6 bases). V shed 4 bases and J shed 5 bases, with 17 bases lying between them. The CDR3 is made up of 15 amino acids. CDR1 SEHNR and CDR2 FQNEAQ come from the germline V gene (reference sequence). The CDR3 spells CASSSWGGASTEAFF. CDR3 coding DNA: TGTGCCAGCAGCTCGTGGGGGGGGGCGTCTACTGAAGCTTTCTTT.

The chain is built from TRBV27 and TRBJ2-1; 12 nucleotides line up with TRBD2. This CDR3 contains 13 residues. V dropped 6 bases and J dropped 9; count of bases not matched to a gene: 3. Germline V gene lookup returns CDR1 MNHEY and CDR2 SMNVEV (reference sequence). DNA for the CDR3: TGTGCCAGCAGACTAGCGGGGGGCAGTGAGCAGTTCTTC. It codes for CASRLAGGSEQFF.

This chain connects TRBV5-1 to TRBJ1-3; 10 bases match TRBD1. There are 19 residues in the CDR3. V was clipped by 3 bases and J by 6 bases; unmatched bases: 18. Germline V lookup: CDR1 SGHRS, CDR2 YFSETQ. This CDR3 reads CASSSGQGVPLNTENTIYF. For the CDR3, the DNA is TGCGCCAGCAGCTCCGGACAGGGGGTCCCCCTTAACACAGAAAACACCATATATTTT.

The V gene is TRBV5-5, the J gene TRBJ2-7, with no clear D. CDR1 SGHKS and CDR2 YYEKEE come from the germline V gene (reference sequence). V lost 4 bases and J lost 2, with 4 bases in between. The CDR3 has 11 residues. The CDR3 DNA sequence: TGTGCCAGCAGCGCGGCCTACGAGCAGTACTTC. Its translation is CASSAAYEQYF.

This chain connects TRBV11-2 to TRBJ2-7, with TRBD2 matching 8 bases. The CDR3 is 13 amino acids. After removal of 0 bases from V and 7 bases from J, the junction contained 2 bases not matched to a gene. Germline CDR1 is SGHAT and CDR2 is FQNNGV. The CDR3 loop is CASSLDPGGEQYF. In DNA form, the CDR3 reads TGTGCCAGCAGCTTAGATCCGGGAGGGGAGCAGTACTTC.

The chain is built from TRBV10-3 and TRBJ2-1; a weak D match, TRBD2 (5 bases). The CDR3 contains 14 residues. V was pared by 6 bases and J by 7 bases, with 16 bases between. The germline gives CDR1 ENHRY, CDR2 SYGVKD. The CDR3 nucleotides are TGTGCCATCAGCCACGAGGAAGTAGCGAATGAGCAGTTCTTC. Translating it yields CAISHEEVANEQFF.

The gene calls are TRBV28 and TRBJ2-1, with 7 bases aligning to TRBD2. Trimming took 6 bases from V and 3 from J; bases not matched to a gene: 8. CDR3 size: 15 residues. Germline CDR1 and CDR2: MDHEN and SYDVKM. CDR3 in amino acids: CASRPLAENYNEQFF. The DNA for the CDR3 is TGTGCCAGCAGACCTCTAGCGGAGAACTACAATGAGCAGTTCTTC.

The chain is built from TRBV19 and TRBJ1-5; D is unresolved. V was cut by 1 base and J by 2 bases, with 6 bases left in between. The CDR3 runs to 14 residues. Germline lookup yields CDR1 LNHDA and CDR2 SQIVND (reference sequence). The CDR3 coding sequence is TGTGCCAGTAGTATAGGAGTAGGCAATCAGCCCCAGCATTTT. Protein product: CASSIGVGNQPQHF. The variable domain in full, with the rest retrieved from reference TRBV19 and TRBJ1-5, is DGGITQSPKYLFRKEGQNVTLSCEQNLNHDAMYWYRQDPGQGLRLIYYSQIVNDFQKGDIAEGYSVSREKKESFPLTVTSAQKNPTAFYLCASSIGVGNQPQHFGDGTRLSIL.

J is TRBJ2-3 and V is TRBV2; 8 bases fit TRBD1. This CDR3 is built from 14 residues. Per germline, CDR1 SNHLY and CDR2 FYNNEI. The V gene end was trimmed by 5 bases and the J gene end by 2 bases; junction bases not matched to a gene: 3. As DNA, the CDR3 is TGTGCCAGCAGTCCGGACAGGGTCACAGATACGCAGTATTTT. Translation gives CASSPDRVTDTQYF.

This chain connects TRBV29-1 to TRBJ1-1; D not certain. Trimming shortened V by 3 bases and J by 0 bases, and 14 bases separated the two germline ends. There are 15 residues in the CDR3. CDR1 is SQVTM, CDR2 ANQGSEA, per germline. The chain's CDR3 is CSVDGEGRLNTEAFF. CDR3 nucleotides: TGCAGCGTTGACGGGGAAGGGAGGCTGAACACTGAAGCTTTCTTT.

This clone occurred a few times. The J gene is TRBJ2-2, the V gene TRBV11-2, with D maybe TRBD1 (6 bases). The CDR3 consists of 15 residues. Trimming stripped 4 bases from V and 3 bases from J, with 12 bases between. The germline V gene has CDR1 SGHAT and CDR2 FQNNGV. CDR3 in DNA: TGTGCCAGCAGCTCAATCAACAGGGACACCGGGGAGCTGTTTTTT. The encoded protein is CASSSINRDTGELFF. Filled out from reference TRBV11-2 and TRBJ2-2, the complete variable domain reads EAGVAQSPRYKIIEKRQSVAFWCNPISGHATLYWYQQILGQGPKLLIQFQNNGVVDDSQLPKDRFSAERLKGVDSTLKIQPAKLEDSAVYLCASSSINRDTGELFFGEGSRLTVL.

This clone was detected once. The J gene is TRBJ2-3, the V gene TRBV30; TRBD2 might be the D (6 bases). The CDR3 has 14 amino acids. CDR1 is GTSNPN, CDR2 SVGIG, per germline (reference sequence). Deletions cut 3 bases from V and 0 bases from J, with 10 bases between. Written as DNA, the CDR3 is TGTGCCTGGAGACAGGACTATAGCACAGATACGCAGTATTTT. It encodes CAWRQDYSTDTQYF.

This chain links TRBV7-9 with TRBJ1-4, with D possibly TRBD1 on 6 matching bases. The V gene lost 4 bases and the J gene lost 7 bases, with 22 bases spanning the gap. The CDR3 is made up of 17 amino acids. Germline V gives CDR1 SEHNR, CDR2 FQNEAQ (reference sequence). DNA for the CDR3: TGTGCCAGCAGCTCCGCGCCTACAGGGTGGGGGGGTGAAAAACTGTTTTTT. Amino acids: CASSSAPTGWGGEKLFF.

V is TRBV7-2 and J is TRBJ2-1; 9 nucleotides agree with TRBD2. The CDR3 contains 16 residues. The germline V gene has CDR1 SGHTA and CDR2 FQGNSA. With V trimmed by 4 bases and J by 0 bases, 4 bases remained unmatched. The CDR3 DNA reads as TGTGCCAGCAGCTCCCTTAGCGGGAGCTCCTACAATGAGCAGTTCTTC. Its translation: CASSSLSGSSYNEQFF.